These 8 T cell receptor beta chains came from one sample sequenced in a study of patients and donors after allogeneic stem cell transplantation. TCRdb itself ran the RT-PCR reads through MiXCR, one entry per CDR3 protein. The repertoire holds about 960,000 distinct CDR3 sequences, approximately 18% seen once, with approximately 5.9% in the top ten. Sequencing was carried out using blood, either unsorted or a sorted T cell fraction (not recorded which). These receptors all come from a human donor who was either an allogeneic HSCT recipient or a stem cell or donor lymphocyte infusion donor (not recorded which). It is not recorded whose cells these are; they may come from a transplant donor.

The chain recombines TRBV29-1 with TRBJ2-3; D perhaps matches TRBD2 (6 bases). Germline V gene data show CDR1 as SQVTM and CDR2 as ANQGSEA. The CDR3 totals 14 residues. The germline V and J ends were trimmed by 6 bases and 2 bases, with 15 bases remaining between them. The CDR3 loop is CSVGVAENTDTQYF. CDR3 coding DNA: TGCAGCGTGGGGGTAGCGGAGAACACAGATACGCAGTATTTT.

This chain connects TRBV2 to TRBJ1-1; TRBD1 matches 8 bases. The CDR3 runs to 14 residues. The V and J ends lost 4 bases and 3 bases, in that order; junction bases with no gene match: 4. Germline-derived CDR1 and CDR2 are SNHLY and FYNNEI. The DNA of the CDR3 is TGTGCCAGCAGTGGACAGGGGCAGCACACTGAAGCTTTCTTT. This sequence encodes CASSGQGQHTEAFF.

This chain joins TRBV7-2 and TRBJ2-3; 10 bases agree with TRBD2. Per germline, CDR1 SGHTA and CDR2 FQGNSA. V lost 2 bases, J lost 0 bases, and 8 bases stayed unmatched. The CDR3 loop spans 18 amino acids. The CDR3 loop is CASSLSLLAGASTDTQYF. CDR3 bases: TGTGCCAGCAGCTTATCGCTCCTAGCGGGGGCCAGCACAGATACGCAGTATTTT.

The chain is built from TRBV7-9 and TRBJ1-6, with D hard to call. CDR3 length equals 11 residues. Germline assignment: CDR1 SEHNR and CDR2 FQNEAQ (reference sequence). The germline V and J ends were trimmed by 1 base and 14 bases, with 6 bases remaining between them. The CDR3 DNA sequence: TGTGCCAGCAGCTTAGGGGTCACCCTCCACTTT. This encodes CASSLGVTLHF.

This clonotype was picked up many times. This chain connects TRBV10-3 to TRBJ2-1, with D possibly matching TRBD1 (6 bases). V was trimmed by 3 bases and J by 6 bases, leaving 18 bases between them. Germline loops: CDR1 ENHRY, CDR2 SYGVKD. This CDR3 has 16 residues. The CDR3 DNA reads TGTGCCATCAGTGAAAGGGGGTCTCCCCCCTCCAATGAGCAGTTCTTC. This gives the protein CAISERGSPPSNEQFF.

This clonotype came up a few times. V usage is TRBV5-1 and J usage is TRBJ1-6; D call uncertain. This CDR3 is built from 15 residues. Germline lookup yields CDR1 SGHRS and CDR2 YFSETQ. Between the trimmed V and J ends, which lost 0 bases and 5 bases, there was a span of 9 bases. This CDR3 reads CASSLDVANNSPLHF. Written as DNA, the CDR3 is TGCGCCAGCAGCTTGGATGTGGCGAATAATTCACCCCTCCACTTT. The whole variable domain, remainder taken from reference TRBV5-1 and TRBJ1-6, is KAGVTQTPRYLIKTRGQQVTLSCSPISGHRSVSWYQQTPGQGLQFLFEYFSETQRNKGNFPGRFSGRQFSNSRSEMNVSTLELGDSALYLCASSLDVANNSPLHFGNGTRLTVT.

This rearrangement joins TRBV6-1 to TRBJ1-2, with D perhaps matching TRBD1 (6 bases). This CDR3 comprises 14 residues. V was pared by 5 bases and J by 7 bases, with 17 bases between. CDR1 and CDR2 (germline): MNHNS, SASEGT. The CDR3 protein is CASSPPKQGSGYTF. The CDR3 nucleotides read TGTGCCAGCAGTCCGCCCAAACAGGGTAGTGGCTACACCTTC.

This chain links TRBV4-3 with TRBJ2-7, with 7 bases matching TRBD1. V shed 1 base and J 2 bases; nucleotides not matched to a gene: 5. This CDR3 has 15 amino acids. CDR1 and CDR2 (germline): LGHNA, YSLEER. CDR3 sequence: CASSQVQTGAYEQYF. The CDR3 DNA follows: TGCGCCAGCAGCCAAGTTCAAACAGGGGCCTACGAGCAGTACTTC.